Listed here are 25 T cell receptor beta chains from one sample, sequenced in a study of memory CD4+ T cells and cytomegalovirus serostatus. The sort gate was single viable CD3+CD4+CD8-CD45RO+ cells for memory CD4+ T cells. Method: immunoSEQ multiplex PCR; TCRdb's copy keeps in-frame clones and lacks some. The profile covers just over 25,000 clones, with approximately 75% appearing a single time and more than 0.8% taken by the ten largest. The sequenced sample was memory CD4+ T cells from blood. The receptor set was obtained from an adult in good health and CMV-seronegative.

J is TRBJ2-7 and V is TRBV28, with D unresolved. Trimming removed 2 bases at V and 3 bases at J, with 5 bases between. Germline V gives CDR1 MDHEN, CDR2 SYDVKM. This CDR3 spans 12 amino acids. For the CDR3, the DNA is TGTGCCAGCAGTTTACAGGACTACGAGCAGTACTTC. Translating it yields CASSLQDYEQYF.

The rearrangement links TRBV6-4 to TRBJ1-1, with D perhaps matching TRBD1 (5 bases). CDR1 is MRHNA, CDR2 SNTAGT, per germline. V was cut by 5 bases and J by 3 bases, with 13 bases left in between. The CDR3 runs 14 residues. CDR3 region: CASSNRQGDTEAFF. The CDR3 nucleotides read TGTGCCAGCAGTAACCGCCAGGGTGACACTGAAGCTTTCTTT.

The chain combines TRBV18 with TRBJ1-4; D is perhaps TRBD1 (5 bases). The V gene lost 3 bases and the J gene lost 10 bases, with 12 bases spanning the gap. Germline V gives CDR1 KGHSH, CDR2 LQKENI. CDR3 length equals 13 residues. The CDR3 DNA follows: TGTGCCAGCTCACCTGCTCAGGGAGCAAAACTGTTTTTT. Its translation: CASSPAQGAKLFF.

In the case of this clone: A junction boundary mismatches the germline segment, possibly from a read error. V gene TRBV2 combines with J gene TRBJ2-7; TRBD1 matches at 7 bases. This CDR3 spans 11 amino acids. The V gene's germline CDR1 is SNHLY and CDR2 FYNNEI. This CDR3 reads CASEGTGAGNF. In DNA, the CDR3 is TGTGCCAGCGAGGGCACAGGGGCAGGGAACTTC.

The CDR3 DNA is TGTGCCAGCAGTTACTCGAGCAGGGGCAGGCAAACTGAAGCTTTCTTT. Amino acids: CASSYSSRGRQTEAFF. The chain joins TRBV6-5 to TRBJ1-1, with D tentatively TRBD1 (6 bases). The CDR3 is 16 amino acids. Trimming stripped 0 bases from V and 5 bases from J, with 16 bases between. Germline values: CDR1 MNHEY, CDR2 SVGAGI.

This rearrangement joins TRBV5-4 to TRBJ2-7; perhaps TRBD1 as D (5 bases). With 4 bases removed from V and 3 bases from J, the gap between germline ends came to 14 bases. This CDR3 is 14 amino acids long. Germline CDR1 is SGHNT and CDR2 is YYREEE (reference sequence). CDR3 sequence: CASSPWTNHYEQYF. The CDR3 DNA follows: TGTGCCAGCAGCCCCTGGACAAACCACTACGAGCAGTACTTC. Complete variable domain (other parts from reference TRBV5-4 and TRBJ2-7): ETGVTQSPTHLIKTRGQQVTLRCSSQSGHNTVSWYQQALGQGPQFIFQYYREEENGRGNFPPRFSGLQFPNYSSELNVNALELDDSALYLCASSPWTNHYEQYFGPGTRLTVT.

The chain's CDR3 is CASSSTSLTASGSHEQYF. DNA for the CDR3: TGCGCCAGCAGCTCCACCTCTTTGACGGCCTCCGGGTCCCACGAGCAGTACTTC. The chain has TRBV5-1 and TRBJ2-7; D uncertain. Looked up from germline, CDR1 is SGHRS and CDR2 is YFSETQ. The CDR3 consists of 18 residues. V lost 3 bases and J 5 bases, leaving 27 bases between the germline ends.

The chain joins TRBV6-5 to TRBJ1-2; D is undetermined. Per the germline V gene, CDR1 is MNHEY and CDR2 is SVGAGI. The CDR3 has 14 amino acids. Trimming stripped 3 bases from V and 2 bases from J, with 10 bases between. CDR3 sequence (DNA): TGTGCCAGCAGTTATTACAAGGGAAACTATGGCTACACCTTC. Protein sequence: CASSYYKGNYGYTF.

This clone occurred a few times. The chain recombines TRBV7-2 with TRBJ2-7; possibly TRBD1 for D (6 bases). Trimming removed 4 bases at V and 3 bases at J, with 13 bases between. CDR3 size: 14 residues. Germline CDR1 and CDR2: SGHTA and FQGNSA. Here the CDR3 reads CASSSRQDSYEQYF. The CDR3 DNA is TGTGCCAGCAGCTCCCGACAGGATAGCTACGAGCAGTACTTC.

V and J are TRBV18 and TRBJ2-3; no reliable D call. The germline V gene encodes CDR1 KGHSH and CDR2 LQKENI. V was pared by 5 bases and J by 1 base, with 10 bases between. The CDR3 sequence is 14 residues long. CDR3 sequence reads: CASSTNAGTDTQYF. The CDR3 DNA reads TGTGCCAGCTCAACTAACGCGGGCACAGATACGCAGTATTTT.

The CDR3 nucleotides are TGTGCCAGCAGTTTGAGGGGATTTAATGAAAAACTGTTTTTT. Protein: CASSLRGFNEKLFF. This chain connects TRBV27 to TRBJ1-4, with TRBD1 as a possible D gene (5 bases). CDR1 is MNHEY, CDR2 SMNVEV, per germline (reference sequence). Trimming took 3 bases from V and 4 from J, leaving 9 bases between them. The CDR3 extends over 14 amino acids. Together with reference TRBV27 and TRBJ1-4, the CDR3 gives the full variable domain: EAQVTQNPRYLITVTGKKLTVTCSQNMNHEYMSWYRQDPGLGLRQIYYSMNVEVTDKGDVPEGYKVSRKEKRNFPLILESPSPNQTSLYFCASSLRGFNEKLFFGSGTQLSVL.

The CDR3 DNA reads TGCGCCAGCAGCTTTGGGGGGCCCTCTGGAAACACCATATATTTT. Protein product: CASSFGGPSGNTIYF. The chain couples TRBV5-1 to TRBJ1-3, with a weak D call TRBD1 (6 bases). The ends were cut back, 2 bases at V and 0 bases at J, with 9 bases in the middle. The CDR3 covers 15 residues. Germline V gives CDR1 SGHRS, CDR2 YFSETQ.

The genes are TRBV30 and TRBJ2-2, with D perhaps matching TRBD1 or TRBD2 (5 bases each). This CDR3 is built from 13 residues. Trimming shortened V by 2 bases and J by 3 bases, and 7 bases separated the two germline ends. CDR1 is GTSNPN, CDR2 SVGIG, per germline (reference sequence). CDR3 sequence reads: CAWSMGDTGELFF. As DNA, the CDR3 is TGTGCCTGGAGTATGGGGGACACCGGGGAGCTGTTTTTT. Based on the CDR3 plus reference TRBV30 and TRBJ2-2, the full variable domain is SQTIHQWPATLVQPVGSPLSLECTVEGTSNPNLYWYRQAAGRGLQLLFYSVGIGQISSEVPQNLSASRPQDRQFILSSKKLLLSDSGFYLCAWSMGDTGELFFGEGSRLTVL.

The CDR3 here is CASWDAKTGDNEKLFF. The CDR3 DNA sequence: TGTGCCAGTTGGGACGCGAAGACAGGGGATAATGAAAAACTGTTTTTT. The rearrangement uses TRBV19 and TRBJ1-4; TRBD1 matches at 8 bases. The CDR3 is made up of 16 amino acids. Germline V lookup: CDR1 LNHDA, CDR2 SQIVND (reference sequence). V was clipped by 8 bases and J by 4 bases; unmatched bases: 12.

The chain carries TRBV19 and TRBJ1-5; a weak D match, TRBD1 (6 bases). Trimming took 3 bases from V and 0 from J, leaving 18 bases between them. Germline V lookup: CDR1 LNHDA, CDR2 SQIVND (reference sequence). The CDR3 consists of 18 residues. CDR3 coding DNA: TGTGCCAGTAGTATGACAGGTTTCGCCGCCGATAGCAATCAGCCCCAGCATTTT. Its translation is CASSMTGFAADSNQPQHF.

This chain connects TRBV4-3 to TRBJ2-7, with TRBD1 matching 10 bases. J gave up 1 base and V 0 bases, and 12 bases lay outside the gene matches. This CDR3 is built from 19 residues. Germline CDR1 reads LGHNA; CDR2 reads YSLEER. CDR3 loop: CASSQDFGYRTGGSYEQYF. The DNA for the CDR3 is TGCGCCAGCAGCCAAGATTTCGGGTACCGGACAGGGGGGTCCTACGAGCAGTACTTC.

The J gene is TRBJ2-7, the V gene TRBV7-2; D uncertain. The V end was cut by 2 bases, the J end by 3 bases, with 11 bases between. From germline, CDR1 is SGHTA and CDR2 FQGNSA. The CDR3 is 14 amino acids. In DNA, the CDR3 is TGTGCCAGCAGCTTAATTCCTGGTCTCTACGAGCAGTACTTC. It codes for CASSLIPGLYEQYF.

This chain's CDR3 is CASSPPAGAAYEQYF. CDR3 bases: TGTGCCAGCAGCCCTCCAGCGGGGGCGGCCTACGAGCAGTACTTC. This chain joins TRBV11-3 and TRBJ2-7, with TRBD2 matching 8 bases. With 5 bases clipped from V and 2 bases from J, the junction kept 8 bases outside the gene matches. From germline, CDR1 is SGHNT and CDR2 YENEEA. The CDR3 loop spans 15 amino acids. Combining the CDR3 with reference TRBV11-3 and TRBJ2-7 gives the whole variable domain EAGVVQSPRYKIIEKKQPVAFWCNPISGHNTLYWYLQNLGQGPELLIRYENEEAVDDSQLPKDRFSAERLKGVDSTLKIQPAELGDSAVYLCASSPPAGAAYEQYFGPGTRLTVT.

The chain has TRBV30 and TRBJ2-1; TRBD2 matches at 10 bases. The CDR3 is 16 residues long. The germline V gene encodes CDR1 GTSNPN and CDR2 SVGIG (reference sequence). V lost 2 bases, J lost 6 bases, and 10 bases stayed unmatched. The CDR3 loop reads CAWSYRTSGLPNEQFF. The DNA of the CDR3 is TGTGCCTGGAGTTATCGGACTAGCGGTCTCCCCAATGAGCAGTTCTTC.

This chain uses TRBV29-1 with TRBJ1-2; possibly TRBD1 for D (5 bases). Germline V gives CDR1 SQVTM, CDR2 ANQGSEA. V gave up 7 bases and J gave up 2 bases, with 17 bases separating them. The CDR3 is 14 residues long. The CDR3: CSGDSGVTNYGYTF. DNA of the CDR3: TGCAGCGGCGACAGTGGGGTTACGAACTATGGCTACACCTTC.

The rearrangement links TRBV9 to TRBJ2-2; D gene ambiguous. Trimming shortened V by 0 bases and J by 5 bases, and 14 bases separated the two germline ends. The CDR3 sequence is 16 residues long. CDR1 is SGDLS, CDR2 YYNGEE, per germline. CDR3 sequence (DNA): TGTGCCAGCAGCGTAGTTCTGTCAGCTACAACCGGGGAGCTGTTTTTT. It is translated as CASSVVLSATTGELFF.

In the case of this clone: The sample has other DNA sequences that encode this CDR3 too. This chain connects TRBV18 to TRBJ2-3; weak D call: TRBD1 (5 bases). The CDR3 runs 16 residues. V lost 0 bases to trimming and J lost 0 bases, with 10 bases between them. In germline, CDR1 is KGHSH, CDR2 LQKENI. The CDR3 nucleotides are TGTGCCAGCTCACCACCGGGGCCTCTTAGCACAGATACGCAGTATTTT. Protein product: CASSPPGPLSTDTQYF.

This clone was counted between two and nine times. The chain links TRBV6-6 to TRBJ2-7; TRBD2 matches 7 bases. In germline, CDR1 is MNHNY, CDR2 SVGAGI (reference sequence). The junction had 14 bases not matched to a gene; V was cut back by 6 bases and J by 3 bases. This CDR3 is built from 16 residues. CDR3 loop: CASRNRGDGFFYEQYF. The CDR3 region has the DNA TGTGCCAGCAGAAATCGGGGGGACGGATTCTTCTACGAGCAGTACTTC.

Only a few counts were recorded for this clone. The chain couples TRBV27 to TRBJ2-7; tentatively, D is TRBD2 (5 bases). The CDR3 contains 14 residues. V gave up 3 bases and J gave up 1 base, with 10 bases separating them. From germline, CDR1 is MNHEY and CDR2 SMNVEV (reference sequence). The CDR3 coding sequence is TGTGCCAGCAGTTTTTTAGCGACGTCCTACGAGCAGTACTTC. It encodes CASSFLATSYEQYF.

The V gene is TRBV11-2, the J gene TRBJ2-7; weak D call: TRBD1 (7 bases). Germline CDR1 reads SGHAT; CDR2 reads FQNNGV. The CDR3 totals 14 residues. Trimming took off 1 base at V and 5 bases at J, with 12 bases between the two ends. In DNA form, the CDR3 reads TGTGCCAGCAGCTTAGGCGGGACAGCCAACGAGCAGTACTTC. Residues: CASSLGGTANEQYF.